What follows are 23 T cell receptor beta chains derived from one specimen sequenced in a study of blood T cells in healthy people across ages. Together with a sample-barcoded 5' primer, a J-beta primer mix was included in a second PCR lasting about 6 to 12 cycles. TCRdb processed the 5' RACE reads anew with MiXCR; each CDR3 protein has one entry. The data show roughly 1.4 million distinct CDR3 sequences, almost 60% seen once. The sample consisted of blood. Receptor source: a man in his late teens or twenties in good health.

A few counts support this clonotype. The V call is TRBV4-1, the J call TRBJ2-1, with 7 bases identical to TRBD2. J gave up 5 bases and V 4 bases, and 8 bases lay outside the gene matches. The V gene's germline CDR1 is MGHRA and CDR2 YSYEKL. This CDR3 contains 15 residues. The CDR3 nucleotides are TGCGCCAGCAGCCCTCTGGACCGGGAGGACAATGAGCAGTTCTTC. Protein sequence: CASSPLDREDNEQFF.

The rearrangement joins TRBV29-1 to TRBJ2-1; weak D call: TRBD1 (5 bases). This CDR3 is 12 amino acids long. V lost 7 bases, J lost 10 bases, and 17 bases lay in between. From germline, CDR1 is SQVTM and CDR2 ANQGSEA. The CDR3 DNA is TGCAGCGCTAGGTGGGGCGATGAGGAGCAGTTCTTC. Translated, it gives CSARWGDEEQFF.

On this clonotype: One end of the junction varies from germline; a read error may be responsible. The CDR3 region is CIVEEVLRQETQYF. In nucleotides, the CDR3 is TGCATCGTTGAAGAAGTTCTGCGACAAGAGACCCAGTACTTC. This chain connects TRBV29-1 to TRBJ2-5, with D uncertain. This CDR3 has 14 residues. Germline V gives CDR1 SQVTM, CDR2 ANQGSEA.

This clonotype was observed a few times. This rearrangement joins TRBV7-2 to TRBJ2-3, with D maybe TRBD2 (6 bases). This CDR3 has 15 residues. CDR1 is SGHTA and CDR2 is FQGNSA in the germline V gene. V shed 2 bases and J shed 4 bases, with 13 bases lying between them. The CDR3 sequence: CASSLWDSIPDTQYF. CDR3 DNA: TGTGCCAGCAGCTTATGGGACTCTATTCCAGATACGCAGTATTTT.

This rearrangement joins TRBV6-5 to TRBJ2-1, with TRBD2 matching 16 bases. This CDR3 region has 21 residues. The V gene end was trimmed by 0 bases and the J gene end by 9 bases; junction bases not matched to a gene: 17. Germline CDR1 reads MNHEY; CDR2 reads SVGAGI. The CDR3 protein is CASSYSGPGTSGGASLGEQFF. The CDR3 nucleotides are TGTGCCAGCAGTTACTCCGGCCCAGGGACTAGCGGGGGGGCCTCATTGGGTGAGCAGTTCTTC.

The genes are TRBV10-3 and TRBJ2-1; D gene uncertain. V shed 7 bases and J shed 1 base, with 11 bases lying between them. CDR1 and CDR2 from the germline V gene are ENHRY and SYGVKD. CDR3 length equals 14 residues. The CDR3: CAINKDLSYNEQFF. For the CDR3, the DNA is TGTGCCATCAACAAGGACCTTTCCTACAATGAGCAGTTCTTC.

V gene TRBV7-2 combines with J gene TRBJ2-7; the match to TRBD1 covers 8 bases. The CDR3 runs 14 residues. Germline-derived CDR1 and CDR2 are SGHTA and FQGNSA. The ends lost 4 bases at V and 5 bases at J; junction bases unmatched: 7. This CDR3 is CASSSHRGENEQYF. The CDR3 DNA reads TGTGCCAGCAGCTCCCACAGGGGGGAAAACGAGCAGTACTTC.

The chain has TRBV4-2 and TRBJ2-1, with 7 bases that match TRBD2. The CDR3 totals 16 residues. Looked up from germline, CDR1 is LGHNA and CDR2 is YNFKEQ. Losses at the gene ends were 0 bases for V and 2 bases for J; bases not matched to a gene: 4. The CDR3 here is CASSQEAGDTYNEQFF. For the CDR3, the DNA is TGTGCCAGCAGCCAAGAGGCGGGGGATACCTACAATGAGCAGTTCTTC.

The chain joins TRBV20-1 to TRBJ1-5, with 8 positions matching TRBD1. This CDR3 contains 14 residues. Germline V lookup: CDR1 DFQATT, CDR2 SNEGSKA (reference sequence). V shed 6 bases and J 4 bases; nucleotides not matched to a gene: 8. CDR3 DNA: TGCAGTGCCGCAGACAGGGGAGTTAATCAGCCCCAGCATTTT. Protein sequence: CSAADRGVNQPQHF.

The V gene is TRBV14, the J gene TRBJ2-7, with TRBD2 as a possible D gene (5 bases). This CDR3 comprises 15 residues. V was trimmed by 0 bases and J by 2 bases, leaving 11 bases between them. The germline CDR1 and CDR2 sequences are SGHDN and FVKESK. CDR3 amino acids: CASSQEAGRTYEQYF. The CDR3 DNA reads as TGTGCCAGCAGCCAAGAGGCGGGTAGGACCTACGAGCAGTACTTC.

This clonotype occurred a few times. The J gene is TRBJ2-3, the V gene TRBV29-1, with 9 bases matching TRBD1. The V and J ends lost 1 base and 4 bases, in that order; junction bases with no gene match: 6. The CDR3 runs 15 residues. Germline CDR1 is SQVTM and CDR2 is ANQGSEA. The CDR3 here is CSVEGGTGSADTQYF. In DNA, the CDR3 is TGCAGCGTTGAAGGCGGGACAGGGTCGGCAGATACGCAGTATTTT.

The chain has TRBV15 and TRBJ1-2; D not resolved. This CDR3 is 14 amino acids long. V shed 0 bases and J shed 4 bases, with 9 bases lying between them. CDR1 LNHNV and CDR2 YYDKDF come from the germline V gene (reference sequence). CDR3 coding DNA: TGTGCCACCAGCAGAGATAATTTCCCCTATGGCTACACCTTC. Amino acids: CATSRDNFPYGYTF.

The chain combines TRBV29-1 with TRBJ2-7, with TRBD2 as a possible D gene (7 bases). Trimming took 7 bases from V and 7 from J, leaving 23 bases between them. CDR1 and CDR2 from the germline V gene are SQVTM and ANQGSEA. This CDR3 is built from 14 residues. The CDR3 spells CSAGASGTYNEQYF. The CDR3 region has the DNA TGCAGCGCAGGGGCTAGCGGTACCTACAATGAGCAGTACTTC.

V and J are TRBV5-1 and TRBJ2-1, with D possibly TRBD1 on 5 matching bases. CDR3 length: 14 residues. Germline V lookup: CDR1 SGHRS, CDR2 YFSETQ. Between the trimmed V and J ends, which lost 4 bases and 1 base, there was a span of 9 bases. CDR3 bases: TGCGCCAGCAGCCCACAGGTTTCCTACAATGAGCAGTTCTTC. Its translation is CASSPQVSYNEQFF. Full variable domain (rest looked up from reference TRBV5-1 and TRBJ2-1): KAGVTQTPRYLIKTRGQQVTLSCSPISGHRSVSWYQQTPGQGLQFLFEYFSETQRNKGNFPGRFSGRQFSNSRSEMNVSTLELGDSALYLCASSPQVSYNEQFFGPGTRLTVL.

The rearrangement links TRBV4-1 to TRBJ1-6, with 10 positions matching TRBD1. Germline CDR1 reads MGHRA; CDR2 reads YSYEKL. After removal of 1 base from V and 7 bases from J, the junction contained 1 base not matched to a gene. The CDR3 length is 15 residues. DNA of the CDR3: TGCGCCAGCAGCCAAGGACAGGGGGCAAATTCACCCCTCCACTTT. This encodes CASSQGQGANSPLHF.

This chain connects TRBV20-1 to TRBJ2-7, with D unresolved. Per germline, CDR1 DFQATT and CDR2 SNEGSKA (reference sequence). The CDR3 runs to 15 residues. V lost 3 bases, J lost 1 base, and 16 bases lay in between. DNA for the CDR3: TGCAGTGCTAGTTCCGAGACACGATATTCCTACGAGCAGTACTTC. Amino acids: CSASSETRYSYEQYF.

This clonotype has just a few counts. The J gene is TRBJ2-7, the V gene TRBV21-1; TRBD1 is taken as the D call from the table, unchecked against the DNA. TRBV21-1 is recorded as a pseudogene. The CDR3 spans 14 residues. The CDR3 protein is CASSKVPGHYEQYF. CDR3 DNA sequence: TGTGCCAGCAGCAAAGTTCCGGGTCACTACGAGCAGTACTTC.

The chain employs TRBV7-8 and TRBJ2-7, with D tentatively TRBD2 (6 bases). Germline CDR1 reads SGHVS; CDR2 reads FQNEAQ. The CDR3 covers 15 residues. V was pared by 2 bases and J by 0 bases, with 11 bases between. This chain's CDR3 is CASSLSGSVSYEQYF. The CDR3 DNA reads TGTGCCAGCAGCTTAAGCGGGTCTGTCTCCTACGAGCAGTACTTC.

This clonotype was counted only a few times. J is TRBJ2-5 and V is TRBV28, with unresolved D. The J call may be wrong; the DNA end is better matched by TRBJ2-7. The germline V gene encodes CDR1 MDHEN and CDR2 SYDVKM. The CDR3 covers 13 residues. Here the CDR3 DNA reads TGTGCCAGCAGTTTATTATTCGGACACGAGCAGTACTTC. Translated, it gives CASSLLFGHEQYF.

The chain links TRBV25-1 to TRBJ2-3; tentatively, D is TRBD2 (5 bases). The germline gives CDR1 MGHDK, CDR2 SYGVNS. The CDR3 consists of 16 residues. Trimming left V 4 bases short and J 3 bases short, with 17 bases between. CDR3 protein: CASSGIRGHGTDTQYF. The CDR3 nucleotides are TGTGCCAGCAGTGGGATCCGGGGTCACGGGACAGATACGCAGTATTTT. The whole variable domain, remainder taken from reference TRBV25-1 and TRBJ2-3, is EADIYQTPRYLVIGTGKKITLECSQTMGHDKMYWYQQDPGMELHLIHYSYGVNSTEKGDLSSESTVSRIRTEHFPLTLESARPSHTSQYLCASSGIRGHGTDTQYFGPGTRLTVL.

The rearrangement joins TRBV4-1 to TRBJ2-5; 12 positions agree with TRBD2. The V gene end was trimmed by 2 bases and the J gene end by 4 bases; junction bases not matched to a gene: 8. Germline V gene sequence: CDR1 MGHRA, CDR2 YSYEKL. CDR3 length: 17 amino acids. The CDR3 here is CASSQHSLAGGRETQYF. CDR3 DNA sequence: TGCGCCAGCAGCCAACACTCACTAGCGGGGGGAAGAGAGACCCAGTACTTC.

This clonotype was observed a few times. This chain links TRBV6-5 with TRBJ2-1, with D perhaps being TRBD1 or TRBD2 (6 bases each). Germline V gives CDR1 MNHEY, CDR2 SVGAGI. The CDR3 loop spans 13 amino acids. The germline V and J ends were trimmed by 5 bases and 9 bases, with 14 bases remaining between them. For the CDR3, the DNA is TGTGCCAGCAGTCCCCCTGGAGGGGGTGAGCAGTTCTTC. It is translated as CASSPPGGGEQFF.

The V call is TRBV10-3, the J call TRBJ1-2; no reliable D call. This CDR3 contains 16 residues. CDR1 is ENHRY and CDR2 is SYGVKD in the germline V gene. Trimming shortened V by 3 bases and J by 5 bases, and 19 bases separated the two germline ends. CDR3 protein: CAISDRFLGSPYGYTF. CDR3 nucleotide sequence: TGTGCCATCAGTGATCGGTTTCTTGGGTCCCCATATGGCTACACCTTC.